The present T cell receptor beta chain was sequenced within a study of T cell repertoires in cytomegalovirus infection. Whole-study context: Both a matching HLA type and CMV infection were indicated by public TCR beta signatures. Notes on the study in general: Predominance within the ex vivo response was attributable to HLA-C-restricted CMV-specific TCR beta clonotypes. Of the TCR beta families, the public ones yielded a cumulative frequency that identified carriers of CMV plus the relevant HLA.

A note on this clonotype: The antigen remains unidentified.

TCRdb ran MiXCR on the reads and lists one entry per CDR3 protein. The data show 510,000 or so distinct CDR3 sequences, with 26% seen just once and roughly an eighth held by the top ten. The receptor comes from a human donor in good health (CMV status not recorded). Some clones in this sample may be carry-over from other donors' samples. Sequenced input: PBMCs.

The CDR3 is CASSLGGSSGHEQFF. The CDR3 DNA reads as TGTGCCAGCAGTTTAGGTGGGAGCAGCGGTCATGAGCAGTTCTTC. This rearrangement joins TRBV28 to TRBJ2-1; maybe TRBD2 (5 bases). Germline V gene lookup returns CDR1 MDHEN and CDR2 SYDVKM. V lost 2 bases and J lost 8, with 16 bases in between. The CDR3 runs 15 residues.